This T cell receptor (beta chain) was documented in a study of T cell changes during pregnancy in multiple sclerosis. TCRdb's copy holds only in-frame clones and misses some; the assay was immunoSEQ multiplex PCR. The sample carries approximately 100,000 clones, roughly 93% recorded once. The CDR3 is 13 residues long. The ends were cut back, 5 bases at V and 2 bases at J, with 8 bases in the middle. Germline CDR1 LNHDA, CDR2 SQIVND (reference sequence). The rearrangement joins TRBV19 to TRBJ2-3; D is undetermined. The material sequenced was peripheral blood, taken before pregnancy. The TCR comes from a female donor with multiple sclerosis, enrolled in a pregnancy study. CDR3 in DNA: TGTGCCAGTAGTCCTACTCCCACAGATACGCAGTATTTT. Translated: CASSPTPTDTQYF.